Below are 26 T cell receptor beta chains sequenced from a single sample in a study of shared clonotypes between healthy human individuals. Produced via immunoSEQ multiplex PCR; TCRdb's table is partial and in-frame only. The repertoire holds 400,000 to 500,000 clones, with around three quarters as singletons. Sequenced input: PBMCs. The receptors were gathered from a woman aged 40 to 50 in good health. Some clones in this sample may be carry-over from other donors' samples.

This clone was counted at least ten times. V and J are TRBV14 and TRBJ1-1; TRBD1 agrees at 7 bases. J gave up 1 base and V 8 bases, and 4 bases lay outside the gene matches. CDR1 SGHDN and CDR2 FVKESK come from the germline V gene. The CDR3 runs 13 residues. The CDR3 DNA is TGTGCCAGCTCCGGACAGGCGAACACTGAAGCTTTCTTT. Its translation is CASSGQANTEAFF.

The J gene is TRBJ2-6, the V gene TRBV11-3, with no clear D. The germline gives CDR1 SGHNT, CDR2 YENEEA. The CDR3 spans 14 residues. The germline V and J ends were trimmed by 1 base and 4 bases, with 5 bases remaining between them. CDR3 DNA sequence: TGTGCCAGCAGCTTAGTGGCGGGGGCCAACGTCCTGACTTTC. As protein: CASSLVAGANVLTF.

The V and J genes are TRBV11-2 and TRBJ2-5, with TRBD2 as a possible D gene (6 bases). From germline, CDR1 is SGHAT and CDR2 FQNNGV. Trimming cost V 1 base and J 1 base, with 10 bases left between them. The CDR3 runs 15 residues. Here the CDR3 DNA reads TGTGCCAGCAGCTTAGTACGGACTATCCAAGAGACCCAGTACTTC. Translation gives CASSLVRTIQETQYF. The full variable domain, rest sourced from reference TRBV11-2 and TRBJ2-5, is EAGVAQSPRYKIIEKRQSVAFWCNPISGHATLYWYQQILGQGPKLLIQFQNNGVVDDSQLPKDRFSAERLKGVDSTLKIQPAKLEDSAVYLCASSLVRTIQETQYFGPGTRLLVL.

This chain joins TRBV5-6 and TRBJ2-6, with D uncertain. Germline assignment: CDR1 SGHDT and CDR2 YYEEEE. V lost 8 bases, J lost 7 bases, and 7 bases lay in between. The CDR3 consists of 11 residues. The CDR3 DNA reads as TGTGCCAGTTTTTATGCCAACGTCCTGACTTTC. It is translated as CASFYANVLTF.

The rearrangement links TRBV7-3 to TRBJ1-2; TRBD1 matches 7 bases. CDR1 SGHTA and CDR2 FQGTGA come from the germline V gene. The CDR3 spans 13 residues. J lost 4 bases, V lost 5 bases, and 4 bases had no gene match. CDR3 in amino acids: CASSPGQAYGYTF. The CDR3 DNA reads TGTGCCAGCAGCCCTGGACAGGCCTATGGCTACACCTTC.

The chain uses TRBV18 and TRBJ2-5, with 9 bases matching TRBD1. Germline loops: CDR1 KGHSH, CDR2 LQKENI. Trimming took 1 base from V and 5 from J; bases not matched to a gene: 5. The CDR3 is 15 residues long. CDR3 in amino acids: CASSPLWTGAETQYF. CDR3 bases: TGTGCCAGCTCACCACTATGGACAGGGGCCGAGACCCAGTACTTC.

The chain has TRBV7-3 and TRBJ2-2; D may be TRBD1 (5 bases). The CDR3 covers 14 residues. Trimming left V 5 bases short and J 6 bases short, with 13 bases between. Germline assignment: CDR1 SGHTA and CDR2 FQGTGA. The CDR3 DNA reads as TGTGCCAGCAGCCCAAGGGGAATCCCCGGGGAGCTGTTTTTT. Translating gives CASSPRGIPGELFF.

The genes are TRBV21-1 and TRBJ2-3; the table assigns TRBD2, which was not confirmed against the DNA. TRBV21-1 represents a pseudogene. There are 18 residues in the CDR3. The DNA of the CDR3 is TGTGCCAGCAGCCCTGGGGGCCTTAGCGGGAGGGGAGTAGATACGCAGTATTTT. Protein: CASSPGGLSGRGVDTQYF.

The chain links TRBV10-3 to TRBJ2-2; 8 bases fit TRBD1. CDR3 length: 16 residues. The ends lost 0 bases at V and 3 bases at J; junction bases unmatched: 3. CDR1 is ENHRY and CDR2 is SYGVKD in the germline V gene. CDR3 amino acids: CAISESQGAHTGELFF. The CDR3 coding sequence is TGTGCCATCAGTGAGTCTCAGGGGGCGCACACCGGGGAGCTGTTTTTT.

This clone came up a few times. The J gene is TRBJ2-1, the V gene TRBV5-1; 8 bases align to TRBD1. The trim removed 4 bases at V and 6 bases at J, leaving 9 bases unmatched. The CDR3 consists of 15 residues. From germline, CDR1 is SGHRS and CDR2 YFSETQ. CDR3 coding DNA: TGCGCCAGCAGCGGGTGGACAGGGAAGGGCAATGAGCAGTTCTTC. It translates to CASSGWTGKGNEQFF.

The chain joins TRBV2 to TRBJ1-2; tentative D call: TRBD1 (6 bases). The CDR3 has 14 amino acids. Germline CDR1 is SNHLY and CDR2 is FYNNEI. Trimming shortened V by 7 bases and J by 4 bases, and 16 bases separated the two germline ends. As DNA, the CDR3 is TGTGCCAGCACCAACCAACAGGGAATCTATGGCTACACCTTC. The encoded protein is CASTNQQGIYGYTF.

This rearrangement joins TRBV19 to TRBJ2-4; D may match TRBD1 or TRBD2 (5 bases each). The CDR3 length is 14 residues. The germline V gene has CDR1 LNHDA and CDR2 SQIVND (reference sequence). V was shortened by 6 bases and J by 3 bases, with 12 bases between the two germline ends. For the CDR3, the DNA is TGTGCCAGTAGCAACCCGGGGCACAAAAACATTCAGTACTTC. Its protein is CASSNPGHKNIQYF.

This clone was observed a single time. The chain recombines TRBV6-1 with TRBJ1-4; tentatively, D is TRBD1 (6 bases). This CDR3 comprises 15 residues. Trimming cost V 4 bases and J 4 bases, with 13 bases left between them. The V gene's germline CDR1 is MNHNS and CDR2 SASEGT. CDR3 loop: CASSVYRALNEKLFF. CDR3 coding DNA: TGTGCCAGCAGTGTCTACAGGGCCCTTAATGAAAAACTGTTTTTT.

The J gene is TRBJ1-2, the V gene TRBV7-2; D is uncertain. The length of the CDR3 is 12 residues. CDR1 and CDR2 from the germline V gene are SGHTA and FQGNSA. Between the trimmed V and J ends, which lost 5 bases and 8 bases, there was a span of 12 bases. CDR3 sequence: CASSKDLRGYTF. The CDR3, as DNA: TGTGCCAGCAGCAAGGACCTCCGGGGCTACACCTTC.

The V call is TRBV28, the J call TRBJ1-1; tentatively, D is TRBD1 (6 bases). V was shortened by 6 bases and J by 4 bases, with 15 bases between the two germline ends. CDR1 is MDHEN, CDR2 SYDVKM, per germline. The CDR3 has 14 amino acids. CDR3 region: CASRTGRSFTEAFF. The CDR3 DNA sequence: TGTGCCAGCAGAACAGGGAGGTCTTTCACTGAAGCTTTCTTT.

The chain employs TRBV6-1 and TRBJ1-4; 10 positions match TRBD1. This CDR3 comprises 16 residues. J was trimmed by 7 bases and V by 0 bases; bases with no gene match: 5. Germline V gene data show CDR1 as MNHNS and CDR2 as SASEGT. The CDR3 DNA is TGTGCCAGCAGTGAAGCGGGGGGACAGGGGCGTGAAAAACTGTTTTTT. Encoded protein: CASSEAGGQGREKLFF.

The rearrangement uses TRBV4-3 and TRBJ2-1; 10 bases are a match to TRBD2. The germline CDR1 and CDR2 sequences are LGHNA and YSLEER. Losses at the gene ends were 2 bases for V and 4 bases for J; bases not matched to a gene: 2. This CDR3 region has 15 residues. In DNA form, the CDR3 reads TGCGCCAGCAGCCAACTAGCGGGAGATTACAATGAGCAGTTCTTC. Amino acid sequence: CASSQLAGDYNEQFF.

This sequence joins TRBV9 and TRBJ2-2; D gene unclear. The CDR3 runs to 14 residues. Trimming stripped 0 bases from V and 5 bases from J, with 8 bases between. From germline, CDR1 is SGDLS and CDR2 YYNGEE. CDR3 residues: CASSVVSETGELFF. CDR3 nucleotides: TGTGCCAGCAGCGTAGTTAGTGAGACCGGGGAGCTGTTTTTT. Full variable domain (rest looked up from reference TRBV9 and TRBJ2-2): DSGVTQTPKHLITATGQRVTLRCSPRSGDLSVYWYQQSLDQGLQFLIQYYNGEERAKGNILERFSAQQFPDLHSELNLSSLELGDSALYFCASSVVSETGELFFGEGSRLTVL.

The chain recombines TRBV7-8 with TRBJ2-2; D unresolved. The CDR3 loop spans 14 amino acids. V lost 6 bases, J lost 0 bases, and 8 bases lay in between. The germline V gene encodes CDR1 SGHVS and CDR2 FQNEAQ. The CDR3 here is CASSLLANTGELFF. CDR3 DNA: TGTGCCAGCAGTTTGCTCGCGAACACCGGGGAGCTGTTTTTT.

The CDR3 reads CASSLGNAYFSYEQYF. The CDR3 nucleotides read TGTGCCAGCAGCTTAGGTAACGCCTACTTCTCCTACGAGCAGTACTTC. The chain joins TRBV11-2 to TRBJ2-7; D unresolved. V was clipped by 1 base and J by 0 bases, with 13 bases between them. Germline V lookup: CDR1 SGHAT, CDR2 FQNNGV. The CDR3 covers 16 residues.

V and J are TRBV12-5 and TRBJ1-1, with 8 bases matching TRBD1. V dropped 0 bases and J dropped 1; count of bases not matched to a gene: 4. Looked up from germline, CDR1 is LGHNT and CDR2 is FRNRAP. The length of the CDR3 is 16 residues. CDR3 loop: CASGLVLRGQNTEAFF. CDR3 in DNA: TGTGCTAGTGGTTTGGTACTCAGGGGGCAGAACACTGAAGCTTTCTTT.

The chain carries TRBV5-1 and TRBJ1-3, with 7 positions matching TRBD1. The CDR3 consists of 14 residues. The J segment lost 4 bases and the V segment lost 4 bases, leaving 5 bases of the junction unmatched. Per germline, CDR1 SGHRS and CDR2 YFSETQ. CDR3 sequence reads: CASSQTGSGNTIYF. CDR3 in DNA: TGCGCCAGCAGCCAGACAGGGTCGGGAAACACCATATATTTT.

V gene TRBV28 combines with J gene TRBJ1-2; 10 nucleotides align to TRBD1. Germline CDR1 and CDR2: MDHEN and SYDVKM. There are 14 residues in the CDR3. V shed 6 bases, J shed 4 bases, and the junction held 5 bases outside the gene matches. CDR3 region: CASRRRTGGYGYTF. DNA of the CDR3: TGTGCCAGCAGGCGAAGGACAGGGGGCTATGGCTACACCTTC.

This chain connects TRBV7-2 to TRBJ2-2, with 10 bases lining up with TRBD1. Trimming removed 0 bases from V and 7 bases from J; junction bases left unmatched: 5. The CDR3 totals 16 residues. Per germline, CDR1 SGHTA and CDR2 FQGNSA. The CDR3 sequence is CASSLATGGNGGELFF. In nucleotides, the CDR3 is TGTGCCAGCAGCTTAGCGACAGGGGGCAATGGCGGGGAGCTGTTTTTT.

The genes are TRBV5-8 and TRBJ1-1; TRBD1 is a possible D gene (5 bases). The CDR3 loop spans 15 amino acids. Trimming cost V 3 bases and J 4 bases, with 16 bases left between them. Germline CDR1 reads SGHTS; CDR2 reads YDEGEE. The CDR3 nucleotides read TGTGCCAGCAGCTACGTACCGGGGCAGCGCACTGAAGCTTTCTTT. Its translation: CASSYVPGQRTEAFF. The full variable domain, in which reference TRBV5-8 and TRBJ1-1 provide the parts outside the CDR3, is EAGVTQSPTHLIKTRGQQATLRCSPISGHTSVYWYQQALGLGLQFLLWYDEGEERNRGNFPPRFSGRQFPNYSSELNVNALELEDSALYLCASSYVPGQRTEAFFGQGTRLTVV.

The V call is TRBV20-1, the J call TRBJ2-5; D gene ambiguous. Germline lookup yields CDR1 DFQATT and CDR2 SNEGSKA (reference sequence). The CDR3 length is 9 residues. The germline V and J ends were trimmed by 2 bases and 7 bases, with 2 bases remaining between them. The CDR3, as DNA: TGCAGTGCTAGAAGGACCCAGTACTTC. Protein: CSARRTQYF.